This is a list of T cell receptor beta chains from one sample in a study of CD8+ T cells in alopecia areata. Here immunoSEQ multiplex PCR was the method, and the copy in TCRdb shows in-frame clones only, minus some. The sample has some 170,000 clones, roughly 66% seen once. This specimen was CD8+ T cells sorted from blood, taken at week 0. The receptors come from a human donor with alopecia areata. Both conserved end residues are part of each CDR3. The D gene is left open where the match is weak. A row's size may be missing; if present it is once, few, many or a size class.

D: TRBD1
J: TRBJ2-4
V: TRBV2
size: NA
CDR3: CASSLRTGGSKNIQYF
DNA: TGTGCCAGCTCCCTAAGGACAGGGGGGTCCAAAAACATTCAGTACTTC

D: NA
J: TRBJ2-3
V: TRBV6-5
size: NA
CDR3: CASSRTWPSTDTQYF
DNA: TGTGCCAGCAGCCGGACATGGCCTAGCACAGATACGCAGTATTTT

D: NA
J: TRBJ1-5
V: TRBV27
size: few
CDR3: CASKQGQSNQPQHF
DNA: TGTGCCAGCAAGCAAGGACAGTCCAATCAGCCCCAGCATTTT

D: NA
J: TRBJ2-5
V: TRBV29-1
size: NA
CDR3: CSVENRAQETQYF
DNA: TGCAGCGTTGAAAACAGGGCTCAAGAGACCCAGTACTTC

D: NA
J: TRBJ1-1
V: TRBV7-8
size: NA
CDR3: CASSLDIPNTEAFF
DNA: TGTGCCAGCAGCTTAGATATCCCGAACACTGAAGCTTTCTTT

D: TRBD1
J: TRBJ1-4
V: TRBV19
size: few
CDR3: CASSTWDSNNEKLFF
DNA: TGTGCCAGTAGTACTTGGGACAGCAATAATGAAAAACTGTTTTTT

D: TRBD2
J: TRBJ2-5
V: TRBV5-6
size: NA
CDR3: CASSNVAGYQETQYF
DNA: TGTGCCAGCAGCAACGTAGCGGGGTACCAAGAGACCCAGTACTTC

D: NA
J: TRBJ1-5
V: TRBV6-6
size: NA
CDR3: CASSLEQGNNQPQHF
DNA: TGTGCCAGCAGTTTAGAACAGGGAAACAATCAGCCCCAGCATTTT

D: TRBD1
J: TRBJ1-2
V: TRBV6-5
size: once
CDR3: CASRGQGIYGYTF
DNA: TGTGCCAGCAGAGGACAGGGAATCTATGGCTACACCTTC

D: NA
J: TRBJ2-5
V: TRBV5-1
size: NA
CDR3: CASSMDRQETQYF
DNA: TGCGCCAGCAGCATGGACAGACAAGAGACCCAGTACTTC

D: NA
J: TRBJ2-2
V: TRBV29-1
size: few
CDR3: CSVEGITGELFF
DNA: TGCAGCGTTGAGGGGATCACCGGGGAGCTGTTTTTT

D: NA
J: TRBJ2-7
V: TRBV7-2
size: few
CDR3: CASSLGRHYEQYF
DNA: TGTGCCAGCAGCTTAGGACGGCACTACGAGCAGTACTTC

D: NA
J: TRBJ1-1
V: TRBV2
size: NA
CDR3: CASSRRTSVTEAFF
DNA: TGTGCCAGCAGTCGCCGGACAAGTGTCACTGAAGCTTTCTTT

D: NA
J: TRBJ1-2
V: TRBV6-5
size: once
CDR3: CAVRGYGYTF
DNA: TGTGCCGTCCGGGGGTATGGCTACACCTTC

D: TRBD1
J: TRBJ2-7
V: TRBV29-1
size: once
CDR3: CSVGTGYSYEQYF
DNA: TGCAGCGTTGGGACAGGGTACTCCTACGAGCAGTACTTC

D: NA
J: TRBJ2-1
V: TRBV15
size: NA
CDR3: CATSRVEGAEQFF
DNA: TGTGCCACCAGCAGAGTTGAGGGCGCGGAGCAGTTCTTC

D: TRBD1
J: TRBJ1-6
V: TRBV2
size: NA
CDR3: CASSVRAVDRENSPLHF
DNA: TGTGCCAGCAGTGTCCGTGCAGTAGACAGGGAGAATTCACCCCTCCACTTT

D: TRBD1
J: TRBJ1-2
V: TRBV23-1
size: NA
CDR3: CASTEDRDYGYTF
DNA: TGCGCCAGCACCGAAGACAGGGACTATGGCTACACCTTC

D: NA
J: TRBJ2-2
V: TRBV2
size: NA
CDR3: CATTRGGSGTGELFF
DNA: TGTGCCACTACCAGGGGGGGCTCCGGCACCGGGGAGCTGTTTTTT

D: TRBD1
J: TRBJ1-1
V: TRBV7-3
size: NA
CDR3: CANPPTGGTEAFF
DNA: TGTGCCAACCCGCCAACAGGGGGCACTGAAGCTTTCTTT

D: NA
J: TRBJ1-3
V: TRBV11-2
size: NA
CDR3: CASSPGGTGNTIYF
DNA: TGTGCCAGCAGCCCGGGGGGGACTGGAAACACCATATATTTT

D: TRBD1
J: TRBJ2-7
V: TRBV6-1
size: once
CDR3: CASNTGTGDIEQYF
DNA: TGTGCCAGCAATACCGGGACAGGGGATATCGAGCAGTACTTC

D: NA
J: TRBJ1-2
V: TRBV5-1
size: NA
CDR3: CAAGGGDGYTF
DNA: TGCGCCGCAGGAGGTGGAGATGGCTACACCTTC

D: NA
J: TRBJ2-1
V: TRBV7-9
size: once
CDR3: CASSSGGVPYNEQFF
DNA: TGTGCCAGCAGCTCCGGCGGGGTACCCTACAATGAGCAGTTCTTC

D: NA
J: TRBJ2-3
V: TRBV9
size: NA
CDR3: CASSVVVGITDTQYF
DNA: TGTGCCAGCAGCGTAGTAGTGGGTATCACAGATACGCAGTATTTT

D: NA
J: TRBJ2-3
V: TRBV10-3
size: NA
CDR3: CAISEGTDTQYF
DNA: TGTGCCATCAGTGAGGGGACAGATACGCAGTATTTT

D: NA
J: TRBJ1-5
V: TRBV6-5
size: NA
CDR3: CASTGVGGNQPQHF
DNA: TGTGCCAGCACAGGGGTAGGGGGCAATCAGCCCCAGCATTTT

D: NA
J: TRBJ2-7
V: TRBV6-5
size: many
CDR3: CASSYSGSEQYF
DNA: TGTGCCAGCAGTTACTCGGGCAGTGAGCAGTACTTC

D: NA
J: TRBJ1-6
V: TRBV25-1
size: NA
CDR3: CASSEPSRDNNSPLHF
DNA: TGTGCCAGCAGTGAACCGAGCAGGGATAATAATTCACCCCTCCACTTT

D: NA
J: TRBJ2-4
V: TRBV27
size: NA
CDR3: CASSPNRNIQYF
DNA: TGTGCCAGCAGCCCGAATAGAAACATTCAGTACTTC

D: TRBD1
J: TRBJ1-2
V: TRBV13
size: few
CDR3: CASSQQGGQSQRSYGYTF
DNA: TGTGCCAGCAGCCAACAGGGGGGACAGTCCCAGAGATCCTATGGCTACACCTTC

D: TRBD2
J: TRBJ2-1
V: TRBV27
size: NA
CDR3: CASSLLAGGYNEQFF
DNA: TGTGCCAGCAGTTTGCTAGCGGGGGGCTACAATGAGCAGTTCTTC

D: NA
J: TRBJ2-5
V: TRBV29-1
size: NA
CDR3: CSVVSGTQETQYF
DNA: TGCAGCGTTGTATCCGGGACCCAAGAGACCCAGTACTTC

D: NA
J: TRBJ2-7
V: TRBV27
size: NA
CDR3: CASALARKSSYEQYF
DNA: TGTGCCAGCGCCCTAGCGCGGAAGAGCTCCTACGAGCAGTACTTC

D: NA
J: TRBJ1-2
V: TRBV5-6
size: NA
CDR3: CASSLGGNGYTF
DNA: TGTGCCAGCAGCTTGGGAGGGAATGGCTACACCTTC

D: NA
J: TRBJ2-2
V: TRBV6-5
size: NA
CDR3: CASSYTPGAGELFF
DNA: TGTGCCAGCAGTTACACGCCGGGGGCCGGGGAGCTGTTTTTT

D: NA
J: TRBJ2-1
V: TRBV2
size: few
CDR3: CASSARGGYEQFF
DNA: TGTGCCAGCAGTGCGAGGGGTGGGTATGAGCAGTTCTTC

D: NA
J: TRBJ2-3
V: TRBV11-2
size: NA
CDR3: CASSDGDTQYF
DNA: TGTGCCAGCAGCGACGGGGATACGCAGTATTTT

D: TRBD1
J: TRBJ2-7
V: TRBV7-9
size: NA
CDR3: CASSVGGQDHEQYF
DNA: TGTGCCAGCAGCGTCGGGGGACAGGACCACGAGCAGTACTTC

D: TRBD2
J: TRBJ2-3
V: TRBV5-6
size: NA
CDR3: CASSPAGGPDTQYF
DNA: TGTGCCAGCAGCCCCGCGGGGGGGCCGGATACGCAGTATTTT

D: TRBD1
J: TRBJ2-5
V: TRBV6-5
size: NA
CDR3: CASSNTGGSETQYF
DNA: TGTGCCAGCAGTAATACAGGGGGCTCAGAGACCCAGTACTTC

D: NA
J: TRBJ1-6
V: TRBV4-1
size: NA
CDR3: CASSQSSAESPLHF
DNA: TGCGCCAGCAGCCAGTCCTCGGCAGAGTCACCCCTCCACTTT

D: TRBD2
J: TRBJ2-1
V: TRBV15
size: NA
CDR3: CATKRGAGLNEQFF
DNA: TGTGCCACCAAGCGGGGGGCCGGGCTCAATGAGCAGTTCTTC

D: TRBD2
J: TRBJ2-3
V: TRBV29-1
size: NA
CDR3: CSVEGLSSGSSEDTQYF
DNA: TGCAGCGTTGAAGGTCTGTCTAGCGGGTCTTCTGAAGATACGCAGTATTTT

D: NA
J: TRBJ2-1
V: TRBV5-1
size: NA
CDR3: CASSSGTTSYNEQFF
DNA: TGCGCCAGCAGTTCCGGGACAACCTCCTACAATGAGCAGTTCTTC

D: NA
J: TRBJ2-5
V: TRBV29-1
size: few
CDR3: CSVEEVEETQYF
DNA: TGCAGCGTTGAGGAGGTGGAAGAGACCCAGTACTTC

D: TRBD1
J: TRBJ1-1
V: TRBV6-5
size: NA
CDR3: CASSPDRGFTEAFF
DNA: TGTGCCAGCAGCCCAGACAGGGGTTTTACTGAAGCTTTCTTT

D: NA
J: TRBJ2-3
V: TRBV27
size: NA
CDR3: CASSLIKDPQQDTQYF
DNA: TGTGCCAGCAGTTTAATTAAGGATCCTCAGCAAGATACGCAGTATTTT

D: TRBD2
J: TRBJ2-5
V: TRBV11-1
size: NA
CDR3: CASSSTGTSGTYQETQYF
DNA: TGTGCCAGCAGTTCTACCGGGACTAGCGGAACTTACCAAGAGACCCAGTACTTC

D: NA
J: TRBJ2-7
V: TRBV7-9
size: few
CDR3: CASSAAISSYEQYF
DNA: TGTGCCAGTTCGGCCGCAATAAGCTCCTACGAGCAGTACTTC

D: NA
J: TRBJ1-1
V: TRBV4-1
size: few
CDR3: CASSQVGQAFF
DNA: TGCGCCAGCAGCCAAGTCGGACAAGCTTTCTTT

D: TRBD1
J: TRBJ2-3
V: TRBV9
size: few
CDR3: CASSGETGDTDTQYF
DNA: TGTGCCAGCAGCGGAGAGACAGGGGACACAGATACGCAGTATTTT

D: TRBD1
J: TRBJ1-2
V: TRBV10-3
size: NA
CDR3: CAISAGQGARGYTF
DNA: TGTGCCATCAGTGCGGGACAGGGGGCACGCGGCTACACCTTC

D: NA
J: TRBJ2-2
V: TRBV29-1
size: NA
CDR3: CSVEPGTGELFF
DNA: TGCAGCGTTGAACCAGGGACCGGGGAGCTGTTTTTT

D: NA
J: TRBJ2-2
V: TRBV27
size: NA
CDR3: CASRQHSTGELFF
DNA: TGTGCCAGCAGGCAACACAGCACCGGGGAGCTGTTTTTT